The present entry profiles one T cell receptor (beta chain) with its context. Antigen specificity is unknown. This CDR3 region has 14 residues. Per the germline V gene, CDR1 is SGHKS and CDR2 is YYEKEE (reference sequence). V was trimmed by 1 base and J by 3 bases, leaving 11 bases between them. Profiling relied on immunoSEQ multiplex PCR, and the TCRdb table lists in-frame clones only, not all of them. The repertoire holds roughly 76,000 clones, with 94% as singletons. These donors were members of the roughly 110-subject validation cohort, a group separate from the approximately 680-subject first cohort. The entry originates in a study of cytomegalovirus exposure and HLA in healthy donors. Study-wide results and caveats: A few chains linked to CMV were shown in vitro to be specific for CMV antigens. The authors enumerated around 150 TCR beta chains as linked to cytomegalovirus. In a later analysis, first-cohort TCR clusters were found to tend to co-occur in the roughly 120 validation repertoires.

The sequenced material came from PBMCs. The TCR comes from a man in his late teens or twenties in good health and CMV-seropositive. The rearrangement uses TRBV5-5 and TRBJ2-7; D call uncertain. The CDR3 nucleotides are TGTGCCAGCAGCTTGTATTCGAGCGACTACGAGCAGTACTTC. Translation: CASSLYSSDYEQYF.